These 25 T cell receptor beta chains were all obtained from the same sample, sequenced in a study of blood T cells in healthy people across ages. A J-beta primer mix and a sample-barcoded 5' primer were used in a second PCR of about 6 to 12 cycles. From the 5' RACE reads, TCRdb called clonotypes with MiXCR, one entry per CDR3 protein. The table includes some 890,000 distinct CDR3 sequences, around 29% detected once. This same sample was also taken into another study, of T cells of mothers and their children.

The sample consisted of blood. The receptors were sampled from a woman between 35 and 50 years old in good health.

This clonotype was picked up a small number of times. V gene TRBV2 combines with J gene TRBJ2-7, with 10 bases identical to TRBD2. Trimming cost V 5 bases and J 2 bases; bases outside gene matches: 6. The germline gives CDR1 SNHLY, CDR2 FYNNEI. The CDR3 totals 15 residues. The CDR3 DNA sequence: TGTGCCAGCAGTAGAAATAGCGGGGGGACCTACGAGCAGTACTTC. This encodes CASSRNSGGTYEQYF.

This clonotype was seen many times. This chain links TRBV7-9 with TRBJ1-2, with unresolved D. Germline V gene data show CDR1 as SEHNR and CDR2 as FQNEAQ (reference sequence). Trimming left V 6 bases short and J 4 bases short, with 12 bases between. The length of the CDR3 is 13 residues. In nucleotides, the CDR3 is TGTGCCAGCAGTTCGGACGGCGTCTATGGCTACACCTTC. This encodes CASSSDGVYGYTF.

This clonotype was detected only a few times. This chain links TRBV5-1 with TRBJ2-5, with TRBD2 matching over 10 bases. Germline V gene data show CDR1 as SGHRS and CDR2 as YFSETQ. V shed 5 bases and J 3 bases; nucleotides not matched to a gene: 10. The CDR3 spans 16 residues. The CDR3 sequence is CASRAGASGGEETQYF. Here the CDR3 DNA reads TGCGCCAGCAGGGCCGGGGCTAGCGGGGGTGAAGAGACCCAGTACTTC.

This clonotype has just a few counts. The chain recombines TRBV12-3 or TRBV12-4 with TRBJ1-5; TRBD1 aligns across 9 bases. This CDR3 contains 17 residues. After removal of 5 bases from V and 2 bases from J, the junction contained 10 bases not matched to a gene. The CDR3, as DNA: TGTGCCAGCAGTCCCTCACAGGGGGCCTCGGGCAATCAGCCCCAGCATTTT. As protein: CASSPSQGASGNQPQHF.

V gene TRBV2 combines with J gene TRBJ2-5; the match to TRBD1 covers 8 bases. Germline V gene lookup returns CDR1 SNHLY and CDR2 FYNNEI. V shed 6 bases, J shed 5 bases, and the junction held 11 bases outside the gene matches. CDR3 length: 15 amino acids. The CDR3 loop is CASRPTRTGLETQYF. CDR3 coding DNA: TGTGCCAGCAGACCAACACGGACAGGGTTGGAGACCCAGTACTTC. The full variable domain, with the rest looked up from reference TRBV2 and TRBJ2-5, is EPEVTQTPSHQVTQMGQEVILRCVPISNHLYFYWYRQILGQKVEFLVSFYNNEISEKSEIFDDQFSVERPDGSNFTLKIRSTKLEDSAMYFCASRPTRTGLETQYFGPGTRLLVL.

This clonotype was seen a few times. This chain connects TRBV28 to TRBJ2-7, with D possibly being TRBD1 (5 bases). This CDR3 contains 13 residues. V gave up 8 bases and J gave up 6 bases, with 17 bases separating them. Germline-derived CDR1 and CDR2 are MDHEN and SYDVKM. The CDR3 sequence is CASCRGSRGEQYF. Here the CDR3 DNA reads TGTGCCAGCTGTCGAGGCTCAAGGGGCGAGCAGTACTTC.

This clonotype was observed at least ten times. This sequence joins TRBV4-1 and TRBJ2-7; the match to TRBD1 covers 10 bases. Germline V CDR1 and CDR2: MGHRA, YSYEKL. Trimming removed 4 bases from V and 5 bases from J; junction bases left unmatched: 8. The CDR3 sequence is 15 residues long. This CDR3 is CASSPRGQGIHEQYF. Written as DNA, the CDR3 is TGCGCCAGCAGCCCCCGGGGACAGGGGATCCACGAGCAGTACTTC.

The table lists this clonotype with many counts. V usage is TRBV20-1 and J usage is TRBJ1-1; a weak D match, TRBD1 (5 bases). Germline V gives CDR1 DFQATT, CDR2 SNEGSKA (reference sequence). V shed 0 bases and J shed 3 bases, with 23 bases lying between them. CDR3 length: 18 residues. CDR3 bases: TGCAGTGCTAGAGATCCAATTACCCAGGGTGGGGGTGACACTGAAGCTTTCTTT. This translates into CSARDPITQGGGDTEAFF.

The gene calls are TRBV6-4 and TRBJ2-3, with 7 nucleotides matching TRBD2. The CDR3 sequence is 15 residues long. Losses at the gene ends were 0 bases for V and 5 bases for J; bases not matched to a gene: 5. In germline, CDR1 is MRHNA, CDR2 SNTAGT. The CDR3 DNA is TGTGCCAGCAGTGACTCTAGTGGGGGGGTAGATACGCAGTATTTT. Amino acids: CASSDSSGGVDTQYF.

This clonotype was picked up a small number of times. The genes are TRBV5-1 and TRBJ2-7; 7 nucleotides align to TRBD1. Germline assignment: CDR1 SGHRS and CDR2 YFSETQ. Trimming cost V 7 bases and J 0 bases; bases outside gene matches: 25. This CDR3 has 20 amino acids. DNA for the CDR3: TGCGCCAGCCGTCAGGATGCGAGATCCGTGTTCAGGGGGTTCTCCTACGAGCAGTACTTC. Encoded protein: CASRQDARSVFRGFSYEQYF.

The chain combines TRBV7-2 with TRBJ2-1; no reliable D call. V dropped 6 bases and J dropped 12 bases, with 15 bases sitting between them. CDR1 is SGHTA and CDR2 is FQGNSA in the germline V gene. The CDR3 length is 12 residues. This CDR3 is CASSPLLARQFF. The CDR3 bases are TGTGCCAGCAGTCCTCTTCTGGCCAGGCAGTTCTTC.

With regard to this clonotype: A much larger clonotype is one base distant, so this may be a read error. V usage is TRBV6-6 and J usage is TRBJ2-7; TRBD2 agrees at 8 bases. With V trimmed by 5 bases and J by 5 bases, 14 bases remained unmatched. Germline V gives CDR1 MNHNY, CDR2 SVGAGI (reference sequence). The CDR3 covers 16 residues. The chain's CDR3 is CASSSSGQRGRDEQYF. The DNA for the CDR3 is TGTGCCAGCAGTAGCTCCGGACAGCGGGGGAGGGACGAGCAGTACTTC.

This clonotype was counted between two and nine times. The rearrangement links TRBV5-1 to TRBJ1-2; D possibly corresponds to TRBD1 (6 bases). Trimming pared 0 bases from V and 5 bases from J, leaving 11 bases between. CDR1 is SGHRS, CDR2 YFSETQ, per germline. The CDR3 runs to 14 residues. This CDR3 reads CASSLDRVAYGYTF. The CDR3 DNA reads as TGCGCCAGCAGCTTGGACAGGGTGGCTTATGGCTACACCTTC.

This clonotype was detected many times. The genes are TRBV29-1 and TRBJ2-1; the D call may be TRBD1 or TRBD2 (5 bases each). V was trimmed by 7 bases and J by 8 bases, leaving 18 bases between them. The germline gives CDR1 SQVTM, CDR2 ANQGSEA. This CDR3 contains 13 residues. CDR3: CSEGPLEIDEQFF. In DNA, the CDR3 is TGCAGCGAGGGACCACTGGAGATCGATGAGCAGTTCTTC.

The table lists this clonotype with a few counts. V gene TRBV20-1 combines with J gene TRBJ2-7, with TRBD2 as a possible D gene (6 bases). CDR1 DFQATT and CDR2 SNEGSKA come from the germline V gene (reference sequence). The CDR3 covers 15 residues. Trimming removed 3 bases at V and 2 bases at J, with 17 bases between. CDR3 sequence: CSASVLGGNPYEQYF. CDR3 DNA sequence: TGCAGTGCTAGTGTACTGGGAGGAAACCCCTACGAGCAGTACTTC.

The table lists this clonotype with a count of one. J is TRBJ2-5 and V is TRBV12-3 or TRBV12-4; 11 positions match TRBD2. The CDR3 has 18 amino acids. The V and J ends lost 5 bases and 11 bases, in that order; junction bases with no gene match: 22. The CDR3 loop reads CASSPGWGTSGTYNEQYF. Here the CDR3 DNA reads TGTGCCAGCAGTCCCGGTTGGGGGACTAGCGGAACCTACAATGAGCAGTACTTC.

This clonotype appeared many times. The rearrangement uses TRBV9 and TRBJ2-1; TRBD2 aligns across 9 bases. Looked up from germline, CDR1 is SGDLS and CDR2 is YYNGEE. V was clipped by 3 bases and J by 5 bases; unmatched bases: 6. This CDR3 has 15 residues. DNA of the CDR3: TGTGCCAGCAGCGAACACCAGCGGGGGGACAATGAGCAGTTCTTC. It encodes CASSEHQRGDNEQFF.

Ten or more counts support this clonotype. The junction does not match germline at one end; this may be a read error. The chain employs TRBV7-6 and TRBJ2-3; 11 bases line up with TRBD1. Germline lookup yields CDR1 SGHVS and CDR2 FNYEAQ. The CDR3 totals 15 residues. The CDR3 region is CASSLGTGGADTQYF. The CDR3 region has the DNA TGCGCCAGCAGCCTCGGGACAGGGGGGGCAGATACGCAGTATTTT.

The chain employs TRBV28 and TRBJ2-2; 11 nucleotides align to TRBD2. The V segment lost 8 bases and the J segment 3 bases; nucleotides outside the gene matches: 8. The germline V gene encodes CDR1 MDHEN and CDR2 SYDVKM. This CDR3 contains 16 residues. The CDR3: CASPTGLAADTGELFF. For the CDR3, the DNA is TGTGCCAGCCCTACGGGACTAGCGGCGGACACCGGGGAGCTGTTTTTT.

The V and J genes are TRBV5-1 and TRBJ2-1; the D call may be TRBD1 or TRBD2 (5 bases each). Germline loops: CDR1 SGHRS, CDR2 YFSETQ. With 5 bases removed from V and 8 bases from J, the gap between germline ends came to 17 bases. CDR3 length: 14 amino acids. CDR3 sequence (DNA): TGCGCCAGCAGGATGGGACCTCTGGGCGATGAGCAGTTCTTC. Translated: CASRMGPLGDEQFF.

This clonotype was recorded a few times. The chain employs TRBV4-3 and TRBJ1-1, with D uncertain. In germline, CDR1 is LGHNA, CDR2 YSLEER. There are 14 residues in the CDR3. Trimming took 0 bases from V and 1 from J, leaving 6 bases between them. The CDR3 region has the DNA TGCGCCAGCAGCCAAGATGGGGAGAACACTGAAGCTTTCTTT. It specifies CASSQDGENTEAFF.

This chain joins TRBV19 and TRBJ2-1, with TRBD1 identical over 8 bases. There are 15 residues in the CDR3. Germline V lookup: CDR1 LNHDA, CDR2 SQIVND (reference sequence). V lost 3 bases and J lost 7; bases outside the gene matches: 8. For the CDR3, the DNA is TGTGCCAGTAGTATGGTCGGACAGGGCTTAAATGAGCAGTTCTTC. This gives the protein CASSMVGQGLNEQFF.

The gene calls are TRBV7-2 and TRBJ2-7, with no clear D. V lost 5 bases and J 0 bases, leaving 11 bases between the germline ends. CDR3 size: 14 residues. From germline, CDR1 is SGHTA and CDR2 FQGNSA. DNA for the CDR3: TGTGCCAGCAGCGTCGGGCTAGTCTCCTACGAGCAGTACTTC. Protein product: CASSVGLVSYEQYF.

The chain uses TRBV11-2 and TRBJ2-7; D possibly corresponds to TRBD1 (6 bases). The ends were cut back, 5 bases at V and 3 bases at J, with 20 bases in the middle. CDR3 length equals 16 residues. The germline V gene has CDR1 SGHAT and CDR2 FQNNGV. The DNA of the CDR3 is TGTGCCAGCAGCGGAGACCGGGACATCGCTAACTACGAGCAGTACTTC. Its protein is CASSGDRDIANYEQYF.

The chain joins TRBV20-1 to TRBJ1-5; D ambiguous. The CDR3 loop spans 13 amino acids. The V gene's germline CDR1 is DFQATT and CDR2 SNEGSKA (reference sequence). Trimming removed 1 base at V and 8 bases at J, with 12 bases between. The CDR3: CSARVTIEKPQHF. The CDR3 DNA reads as TGCAGTGCTAGAGTGACAATCGAGAAGCCCCAGCATTTT.